This T cell receptor beta chain is drawn from a study of TIL therapy for anti-PD-1-resistant metastatic lung cancer. Study results and caveats: The cohort had more treatment-naive, never-smoker and oncogene-addicted patients than typical.

The libraries were made with immunoSEQ v3. The protocol was immunoSEQ multiplex PCR, while the TCRdb copy is restricted to in-frame clones and leaves out a portion. The sample carries under 100,000 clones, around 71% recorded once. The CDR3 length is 17 residues. Comments on this clone: What it binds is unknown.

Regarding time point: pre-treatment sample, taken before nivolumab and TIL therapy. Tumor tissue came from excised metastases, mostly pleural nodules or supraclavicular lymph nodes. The sequenced sample was tumor tissue, obtained at baseline. This clonotype was sampled from a person aged 25-85 years with non-small cell lung cancer. The genes are TRBV1 and TRBJ1-6. TRBV1 is recorded as a pseudogene. The CDR3 region is CTSSLASSGLLNSPLHF. The CDR3 coding sequence is TGCACCAGCAGCCTGGCCTCCTCCGGACTGCTTAATTCACCCCTCCACTTT.